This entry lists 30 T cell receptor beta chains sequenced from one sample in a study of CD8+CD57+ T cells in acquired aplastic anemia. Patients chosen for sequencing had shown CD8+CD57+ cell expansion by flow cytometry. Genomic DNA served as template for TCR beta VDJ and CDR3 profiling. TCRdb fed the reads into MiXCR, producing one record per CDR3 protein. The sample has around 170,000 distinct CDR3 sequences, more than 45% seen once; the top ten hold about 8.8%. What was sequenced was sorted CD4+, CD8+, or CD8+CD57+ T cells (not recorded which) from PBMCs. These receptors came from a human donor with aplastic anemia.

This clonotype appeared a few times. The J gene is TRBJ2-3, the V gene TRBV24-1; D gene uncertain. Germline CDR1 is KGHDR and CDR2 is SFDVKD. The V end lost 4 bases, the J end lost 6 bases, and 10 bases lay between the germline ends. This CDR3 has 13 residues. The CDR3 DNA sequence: TGTGCCACCAGTGACTATCTTGGGGATACGCAGTATTTT. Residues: CATSDYLGDTQYF.

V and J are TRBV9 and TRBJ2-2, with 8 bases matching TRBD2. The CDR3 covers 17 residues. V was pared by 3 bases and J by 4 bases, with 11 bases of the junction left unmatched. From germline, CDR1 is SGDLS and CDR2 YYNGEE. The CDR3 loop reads CASSAFPAGVPTGELFF. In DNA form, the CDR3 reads TGTGCCAGCAGCGCTTTTCCAGCGGGAGTGCCCACCGGGGAGCTGTTTTTT.

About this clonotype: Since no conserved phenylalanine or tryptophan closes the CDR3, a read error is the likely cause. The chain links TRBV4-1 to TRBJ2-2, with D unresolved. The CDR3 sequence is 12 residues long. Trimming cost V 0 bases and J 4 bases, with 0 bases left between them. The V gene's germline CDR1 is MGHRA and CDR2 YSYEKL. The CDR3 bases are TGCGCCAGCAGCCAAGACACCGGGGAGCTGTTTCTT. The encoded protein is CASSQDTGELFL.

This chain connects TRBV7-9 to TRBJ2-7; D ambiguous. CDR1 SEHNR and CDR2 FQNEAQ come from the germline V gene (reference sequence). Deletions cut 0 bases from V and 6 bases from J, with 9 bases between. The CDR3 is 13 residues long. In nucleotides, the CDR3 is TGTGCCAGCAGCTTAGCGACTTCCGGCGAGCAGTACTTC. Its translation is CASSLATSGEQYF.

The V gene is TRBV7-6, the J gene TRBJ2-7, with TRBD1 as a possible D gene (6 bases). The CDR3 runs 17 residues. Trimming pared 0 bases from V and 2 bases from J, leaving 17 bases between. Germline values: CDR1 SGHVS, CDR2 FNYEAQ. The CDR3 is CASSLASGQGFTYEQYF. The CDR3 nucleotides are TGTGCCAGCAGCTTAGCGTCGGGCCAGGGGTTCACCTACGAGCAGTACTTC.

The CDR3 is CSVAGFGRTDTQYF. CDR3 DNA sequence: TGCAGCGTTGCGGGATTTGGTAGAACAGATACGCAGTATTTT. The rearrangement joins TRBV29-1 to TRBJ2-3, with D tentatively TRBD2 (5 bases). V lost 4 bases and J 3 bases, leaving 14 bases between the germline ends. Germline loops: CDR1 SQVTM, CDR2 ANQGSEA. This CDR3 has 14 amino acids.

The CDR3 loop reads CASSFSYNSPLHF. The CDR3 nucleotides are TGTGCCAGCAGCTTCTCCTATAATTCACCCCTCCACTTT. The genes are TRBV7-2 and TRBJ1-6, with D unresolved. Per germline, CDR1 SGHTA and CDR2 FQGNSA. V lost 3 bases to trimming and J lost 0 bases, with 0 bases between them. The CDR3 extends over 13 amino acids.

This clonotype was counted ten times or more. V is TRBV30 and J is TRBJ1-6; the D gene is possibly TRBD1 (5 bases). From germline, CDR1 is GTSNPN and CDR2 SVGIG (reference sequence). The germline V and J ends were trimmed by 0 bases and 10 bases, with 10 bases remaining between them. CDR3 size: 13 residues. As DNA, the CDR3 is TGTGCCTGGAGTGTGGGGGACCGATCACCCCTCCACTTT. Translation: CAWSVGDRSPLHF.

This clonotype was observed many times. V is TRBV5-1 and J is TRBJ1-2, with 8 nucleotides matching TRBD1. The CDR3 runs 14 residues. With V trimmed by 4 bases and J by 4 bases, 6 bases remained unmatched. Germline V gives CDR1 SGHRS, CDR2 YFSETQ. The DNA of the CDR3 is TGCGCCAGCAGCACCGGGACAGGAATCTATGGCTACACCTTC. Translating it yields CASSTGTGIYGYTF.

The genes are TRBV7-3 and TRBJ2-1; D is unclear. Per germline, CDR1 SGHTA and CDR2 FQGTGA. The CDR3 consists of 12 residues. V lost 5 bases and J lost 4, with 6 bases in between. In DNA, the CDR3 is TGTGCCAGCAGCGAAGGGTACAATGAGCAGTTCTTC. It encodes CASSEGYNEQFF.

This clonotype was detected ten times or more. This chain's CDR3 is CASSLVRTSGGELFF. CDR3 nucleotides: TGCGCCAGCAGCTTGGTTCGGACTAGCGGAGGGGAGCTGTTTTTT. The chain employs TRBV5-1 and TRBJ2-2; 10 positions agree with TRBD2. The V and J ends lost 0 bases and 8 bases, in that order; junction bases with no gene match: 4. The CDR3 consists of 15 residues. Germline assignment: CDR1 SGHRS and CDR2 YFSETQ.

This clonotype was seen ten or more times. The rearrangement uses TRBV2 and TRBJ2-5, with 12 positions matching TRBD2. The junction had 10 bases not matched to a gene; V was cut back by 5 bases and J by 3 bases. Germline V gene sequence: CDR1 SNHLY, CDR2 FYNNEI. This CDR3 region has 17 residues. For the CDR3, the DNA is TGTGCCAGCAGTCAGACTAGCGGGAGTTTAAGGAAAGAGACCCAGTACTTC. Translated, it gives CASSQTSGSLRKETQYF. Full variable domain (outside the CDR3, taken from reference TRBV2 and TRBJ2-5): EPEVTQTPSHQVTQMGQEVILRCVPISNHLYFYWYRQILGQKVEFLVSFYNNEISEKSEIFDDQFSVERPDGSNFTLKIRSTKLEDSAMYFCASSQTSGSLRKETQYFGPGTRLLVL.

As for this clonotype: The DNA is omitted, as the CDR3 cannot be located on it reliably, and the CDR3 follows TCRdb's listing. The CDR3 spells CSAGTAPYGCTF. The chain carries TRBV29-1 and TRBJ1-2; TRBD1 reflects the table's D call only, with no check against the DNA. Germline-derived CDR1 and CDR2 are SQVTM and ANQGSEA. The CDR3 is 12 amino acids in total, end residues counted.

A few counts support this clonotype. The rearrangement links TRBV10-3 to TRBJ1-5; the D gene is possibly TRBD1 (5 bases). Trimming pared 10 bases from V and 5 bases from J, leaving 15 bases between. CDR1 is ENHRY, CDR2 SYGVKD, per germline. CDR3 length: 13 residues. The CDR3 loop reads CATSVLQDQPQHF. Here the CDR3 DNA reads TGTGCCACCTCGGTCTTACAGGATCAGCCCCAGCATTTT.

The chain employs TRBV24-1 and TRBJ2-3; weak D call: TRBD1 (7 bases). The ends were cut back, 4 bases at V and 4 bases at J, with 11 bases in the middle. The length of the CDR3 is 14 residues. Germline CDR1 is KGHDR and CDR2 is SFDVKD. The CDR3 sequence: CATSEGGTADTQYF. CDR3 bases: TGTGCCACCAGTGAAGGGGGGACAGCAGATACGCAGTATTTT.

The chain's CDR3 is CASSLAAGLAAYEQYF. CDR3 DNA sequence: TGCGCCAGCAGCTTGGCCGCGGGGCTTGCTGCCTACGAGCAGTACTTC. The chain combines TRBV5-1 with TRBJ2-7, with a tentative D call TRBD2 (6 bases). Between the trimmed V and J ends, which lost 0 bases and 2 bases, there was a span of 15 bases. The CDR3 is made up of 16 amino acids. Germline-derived CDR1 and CDR2 are SGHRS and YFSETQ.

CDR3 in amino acids: CASSVWTGDESNQPQHF. DNA of the CDR3: TGCGCCAGCAGTGTCTGGACAGGGGATGAGAGCAATCAGCCCCAGCATTTT. V gene TRBV10-1 combines with J gene TRBJ1-5, with 9 bases fitting TRBD1. The V segment lost 4 bases and the J segment 1 base; nucleotides outside the gene matches: 8. CDR1 and CDR2 (germline): WNHNN, SYGVQD (reference sequence). The CDR3 has 17 amino acids.

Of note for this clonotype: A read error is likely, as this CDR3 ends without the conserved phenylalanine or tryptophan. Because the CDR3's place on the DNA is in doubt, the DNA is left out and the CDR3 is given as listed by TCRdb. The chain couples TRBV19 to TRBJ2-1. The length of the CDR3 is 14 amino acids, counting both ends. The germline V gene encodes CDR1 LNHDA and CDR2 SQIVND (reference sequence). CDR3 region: CASTVGSSYNELSV.

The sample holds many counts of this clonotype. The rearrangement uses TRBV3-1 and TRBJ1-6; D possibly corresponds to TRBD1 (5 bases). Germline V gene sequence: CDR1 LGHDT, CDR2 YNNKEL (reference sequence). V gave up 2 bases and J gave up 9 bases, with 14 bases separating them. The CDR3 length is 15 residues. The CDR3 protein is CASSQFGGAPSPLHF. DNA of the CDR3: TGTGCCAGCAGCCAATTTGGTGGGGCACCTTCACCCCTCCACTTT.

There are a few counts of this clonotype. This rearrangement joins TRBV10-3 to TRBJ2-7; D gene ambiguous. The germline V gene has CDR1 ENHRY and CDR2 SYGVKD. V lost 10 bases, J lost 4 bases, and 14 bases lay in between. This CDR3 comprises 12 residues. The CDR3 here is CASSPDKYEQYF. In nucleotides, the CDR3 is TGTGCCAGCAGCCCCGACAAATACGAGCAGTACTTC.

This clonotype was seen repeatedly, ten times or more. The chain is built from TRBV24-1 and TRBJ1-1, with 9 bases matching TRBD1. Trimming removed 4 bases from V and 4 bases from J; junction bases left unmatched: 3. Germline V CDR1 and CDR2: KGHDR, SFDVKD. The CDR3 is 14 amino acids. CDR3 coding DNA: TGTGCCACCAGTGACAACAGGGGGCCCACTGAAGCTTTCTTT. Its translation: CATSDNRGPTEAFF.

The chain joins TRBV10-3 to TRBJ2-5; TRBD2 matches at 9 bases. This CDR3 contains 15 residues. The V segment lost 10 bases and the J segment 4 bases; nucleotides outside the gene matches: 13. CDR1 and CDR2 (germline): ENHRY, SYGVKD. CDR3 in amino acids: CATGLGGGATETQYF. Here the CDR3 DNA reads TGTGCCACAGGGCTTGGCGGGGGGGCCACAGAGACCCAGTACTTC.

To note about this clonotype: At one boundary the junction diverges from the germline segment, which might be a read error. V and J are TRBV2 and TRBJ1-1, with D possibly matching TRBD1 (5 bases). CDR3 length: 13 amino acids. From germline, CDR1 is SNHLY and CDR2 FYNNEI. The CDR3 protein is CASSEALLRGTLF. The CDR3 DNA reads TGTGCCAGCAGTGAAGCGCTTCTACGGGGGACCCTCTTT.

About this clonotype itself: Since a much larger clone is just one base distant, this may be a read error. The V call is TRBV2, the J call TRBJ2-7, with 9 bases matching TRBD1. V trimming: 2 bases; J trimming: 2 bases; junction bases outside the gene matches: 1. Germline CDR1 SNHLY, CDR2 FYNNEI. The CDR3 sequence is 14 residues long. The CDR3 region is CASSERDRAYEQYF. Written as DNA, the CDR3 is TGTGCCAGCAGTGAACGGGACAGGGCCTACGAGCAGTACTTC.

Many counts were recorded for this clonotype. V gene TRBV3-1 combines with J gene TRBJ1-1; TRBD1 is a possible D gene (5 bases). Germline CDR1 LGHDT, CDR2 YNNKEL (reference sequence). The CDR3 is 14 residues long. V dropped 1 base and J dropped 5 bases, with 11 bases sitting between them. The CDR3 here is CASSQVGGGTEAFF. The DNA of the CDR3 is TGTGCCAGCAGCCAAGTGGGGGGAGGTACTGAAGCTTTCTTT.

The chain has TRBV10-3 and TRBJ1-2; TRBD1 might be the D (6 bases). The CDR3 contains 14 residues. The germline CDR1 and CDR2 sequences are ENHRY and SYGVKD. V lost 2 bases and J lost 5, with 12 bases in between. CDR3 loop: CAISEQTGAYGYTF. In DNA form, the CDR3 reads TGTGCCATCAGTGAGCAGACAGGCGCATATGGCTACACCTTC.

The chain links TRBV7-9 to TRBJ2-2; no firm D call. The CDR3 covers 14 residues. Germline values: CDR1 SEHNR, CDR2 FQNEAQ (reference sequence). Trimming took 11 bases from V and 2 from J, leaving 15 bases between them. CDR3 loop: CASYYGANTGELFF. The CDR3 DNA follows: TGTGCCTCGTACTACGGCGCTAACACCGGGGAGCTGTTTTTT.

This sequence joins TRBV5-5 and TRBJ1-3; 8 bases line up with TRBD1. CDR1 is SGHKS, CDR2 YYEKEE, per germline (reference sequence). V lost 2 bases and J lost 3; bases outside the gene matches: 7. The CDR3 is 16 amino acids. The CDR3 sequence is CASSFPGQGNGNTIYF. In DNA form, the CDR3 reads TGTGCCAGCAGCTTCCCAGGACAGGGTAATGGAAACACCATATATTTT. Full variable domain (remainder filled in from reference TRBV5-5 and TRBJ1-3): DAGVTQSPTHLIKTRGQQVTLRCSPISGHKSVSWYQQVLGQGPQFIFQYYEKEERGRGNFPDRFSARQFPNYSSELNVNALLLGDSALYLCASSFPGQGNGNTIYFGEGSWLTVV.

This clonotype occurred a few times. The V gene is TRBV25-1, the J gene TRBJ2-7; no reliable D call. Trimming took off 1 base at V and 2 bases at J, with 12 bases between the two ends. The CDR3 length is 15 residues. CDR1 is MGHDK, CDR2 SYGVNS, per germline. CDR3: CASSESGGVAYEQYF. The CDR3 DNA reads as TGTGCCAGCAGTGAATCCGGCGGAGTGGCCTACGAGCAGTACTTC.

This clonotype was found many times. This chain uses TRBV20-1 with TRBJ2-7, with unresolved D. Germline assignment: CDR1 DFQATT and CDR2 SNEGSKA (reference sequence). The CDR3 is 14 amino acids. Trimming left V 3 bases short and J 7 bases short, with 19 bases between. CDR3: CSASLDRVVKEQYF. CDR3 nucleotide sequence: TGCAGTGCTAGTCTCGACCGGGTTGTAAAAGAGCAGTACTTC.